This T cell receptor beta chain derives from a study of OX40 agonist ivuxolimab in advanced cancers. General notes on the study: Ivuxolimab, which targeted the costimulatory receptor OX40 (CD134), was an agonistic, fully human IgG2 monoclonal antibody. Intravenous ivuxolimab was administered to patients every 2 weeks at six dose levels: 0.01, 0.1, 0.3, 1.5, 3 and 10 mg/kg. Among the 50 to 55 dose-escalation patients, some 20 had hepatocellular carcinoma, about 15 melanoma, 9 renal cell carcinoma and 9 head and neck cancer. The dose-escalation cohort was 82.7% male with a mean age of about 65 years, ranging from roughly 20 to 85. Patients were allowed to have had prior anti-PD-1, anti-PD-L1 or anti-CTLA-4 therapy, and approximately 39% of the dose-escalation patients had been treated with checkpoint inhibitors. Three dose-escalation patients achieved partial responses, one with hepatocellular carcinoma and two with cutaneous melanoma. Peripheral TCRbeta sequencing aimed to test whether ivuxolimab altered TCR sequence diversity and caused clonal T-cell expansion. The paper describes the monotherapy dose-escalation part (N of about 50 patients) of the phase I trial of ivuxolimab.

The research as a whole found: After ivuxolimab, expanded clones were on average more numerous among CD8+ T cells than among CD4+ T cells. Antigen specificity was not determined for the clonally expanded peripheral T cells. Clonal expansion of both CD4+ and CD8+ blood T cells was observed from baseline to week 6 at doses 0.1 to 3.0 mg/kg. In the 0.1-3.0 mg/kg groups, partial responders were among the patients with the lowest normalized peripheral clonal expansion, particularly in CD8+ T cells. Low levels of normalized T-cell clonal expansion were also seen in some patients who did not respond.

CDR3 length: 12 amino acids, cysteine to phenylalanine. Of the read, only the CDR3 DNA is kept; its 36 bases are in frame from base 1. Trimming removed 4 bases from V and 11 bases from J; the gene matches leave 6 bases unexplained. Via the germline V gene, CDR1 is SGHTA and CDR2 FQGTGA. The trial excluded patients who had a history of autoimmune disease or were on systemic immunosuppression. Peripheral blood for TCR sequencing was drawn from every dose cohort at baseline, at cycle 4 day 1 and at cycle 7 day 1. Samples came from an open-label, multicenter, first-in-human phase I dose-escalation trial of ivuxolimab. The trial enrolled adults with locally advanced or metastatic head and neck squamous cell, hepatocellular, melanoma or renal cell carcinoma. CD4+ and CD8+ T cells were sorted separately from peripheral blood before TCR sequencing. Genomic DNA was isolated from the sorted cells so that the TCRbeta CDR3 region could be sequenced. The immunoSEQ Assay was used for sequencing of TCRbeta CDR3 regions. TCRdb holds this immuneACCESS table with in-frame rearrangements only. Some clones are missing; in checked studies, unresolved V genes explain under half, and the rest has no known cause. This sample gives approximately 73,000 clones in total; roughly 90% of them show up just once. The top ten clonotypes cover approximately 2.8% of the sample.

Comment on this clone: The target of this receptor is not known. No base quality values were provided; no much bigger clone lies one nucleotide off.

The chain couples TRBV7-3 to TRBJ1-1, with TRBD1 matching 8 junction bases. Source: CD4+ or CD8+ T cells sorted from blood, taken in a trial of the OX40 agonist ivuxolimab. This TCR was recovered from an adult with an advanced solid tumor such as melanoma, head and neck, liver or kidney cancer. CDR3 sequence: CASSYRDRRAFF. In nucleotides, the sequence is TGTGCCAGCAGCTACCGGGACAGGAGGGCTTTCTTT.